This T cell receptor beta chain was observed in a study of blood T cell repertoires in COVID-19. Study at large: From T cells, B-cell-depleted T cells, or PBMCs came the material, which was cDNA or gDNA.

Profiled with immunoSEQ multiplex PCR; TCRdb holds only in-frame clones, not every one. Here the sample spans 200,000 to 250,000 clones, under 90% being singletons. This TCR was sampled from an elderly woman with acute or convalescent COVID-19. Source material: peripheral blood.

CDR3 sequence: CASSLSGGSQWEAFF. In DNA, the CDR3 is TGTGCCAGCAGTTTATCAGGAGGGTCACAGTGGGAAGCTTTCTTT. The J gene is TRBJ1-1, the V gene TRBV28; D remains unclear. CDR1 and CDR2 (germline): MDHEN, SYDVKM. The CDR3 has 15 residues. The ends were cut back, 1 base at V and 8 bases at J, with 17 bases in the middle. Variable domain in full (rest from reference TRBV28 and TRBJ1-1): DVKVTQSSRYLVKRTGEKVFLECVQDMDHENMFWYRQDPGLGLRLIYFSYDVKMKEKGDIPEGYSVSREKKERFSLILESASTNQTSMYLCASSLSGGSQWEAFFGQGTRLTVV.